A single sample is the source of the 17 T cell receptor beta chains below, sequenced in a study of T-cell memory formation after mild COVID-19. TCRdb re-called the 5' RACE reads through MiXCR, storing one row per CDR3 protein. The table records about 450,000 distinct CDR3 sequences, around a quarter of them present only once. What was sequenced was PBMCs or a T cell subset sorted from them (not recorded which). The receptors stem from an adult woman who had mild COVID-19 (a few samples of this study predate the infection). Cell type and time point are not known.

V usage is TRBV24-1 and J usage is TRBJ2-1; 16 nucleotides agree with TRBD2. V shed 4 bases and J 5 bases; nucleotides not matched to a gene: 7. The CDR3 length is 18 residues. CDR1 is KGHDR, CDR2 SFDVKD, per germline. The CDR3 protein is CATSDPGLAGGPHNEQFF. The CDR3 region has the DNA TGTGCCACCAGTGACCCGGGACTAGCGGGGGGGCCCCACAATGAGCAGTTCTTC.

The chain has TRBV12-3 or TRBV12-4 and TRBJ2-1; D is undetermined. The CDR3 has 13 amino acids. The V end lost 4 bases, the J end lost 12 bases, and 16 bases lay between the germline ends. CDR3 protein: CASSSRGTTGQFF. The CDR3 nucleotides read TGTGCCAGCAGTTCCCGAGGCACTACGGGGCAGTTCTTC.

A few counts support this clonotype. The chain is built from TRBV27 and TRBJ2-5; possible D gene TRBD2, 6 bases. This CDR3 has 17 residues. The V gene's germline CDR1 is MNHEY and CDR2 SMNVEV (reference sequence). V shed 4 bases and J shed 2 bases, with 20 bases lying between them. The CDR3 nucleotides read TGTGCCAGCAGTTCCCCCCGGGTTAGTGGACTACAAGAGACCCAGTACTTC. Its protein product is CASSSPRVSGLQETQYF.

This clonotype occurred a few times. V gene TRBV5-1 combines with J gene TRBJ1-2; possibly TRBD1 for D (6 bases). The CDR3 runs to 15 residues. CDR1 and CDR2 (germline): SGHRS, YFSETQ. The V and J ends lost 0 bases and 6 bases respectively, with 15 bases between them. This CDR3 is CASSLGVGGPDGYTF. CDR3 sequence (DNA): TGCGCCAGCAGCTTGGGGGTCGGGGGGCCGGATGGCTACACCTTC. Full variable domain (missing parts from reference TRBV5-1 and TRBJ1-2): KAGVTQTPRYLIKTRGQQVTLSCSPISGHRSVSWYQQTPGQGLQFLFEYFSETQRNKGNFPGRFSGRQFSNSRSEMNVSTLELGDSALYLCASSLGVGGPDGYTFGSGTRLTVV.

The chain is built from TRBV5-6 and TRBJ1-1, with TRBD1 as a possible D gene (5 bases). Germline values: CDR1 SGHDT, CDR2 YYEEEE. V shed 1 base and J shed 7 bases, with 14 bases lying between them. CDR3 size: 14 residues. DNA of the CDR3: TGTGCCAGCAGCTTGTTAGCGGGGACGTTTGAAGCTTTCTTT. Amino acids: CASSLLAGTFEAFF.

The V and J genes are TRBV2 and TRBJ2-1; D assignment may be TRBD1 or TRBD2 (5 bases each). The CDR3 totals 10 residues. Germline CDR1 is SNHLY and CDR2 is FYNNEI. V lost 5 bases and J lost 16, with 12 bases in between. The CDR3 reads CASSRDVVFF. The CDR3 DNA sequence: TGTGCCAGCAGTAGGGACGTCGTCTTCTTC.

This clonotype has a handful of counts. The DNA for the CDR3 is TGTGCCAGCAGTCCAAGGACGGGAGTGGACATTCAGTACTTC. Translating gives CASSPRTGVDIQYF. The chain has TRBV27 and TRBJ2-4, with a weak D call TRBD2 (6 bases). V lost 5 bases to trimming and J lost 8 bases, with 16 bases between them. The length of the CDR3 is 14 residues. CDR1 and CDR2 from the germline V gene are MNHEY and SMNVEV (reference sequence).

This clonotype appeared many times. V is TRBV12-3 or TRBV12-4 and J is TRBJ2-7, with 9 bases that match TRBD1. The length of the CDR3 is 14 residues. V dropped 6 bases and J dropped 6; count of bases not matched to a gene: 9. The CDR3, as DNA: TGTGCCAGCAGCATACAGGGGGCTGCGGGCGAGCAGTACTTC. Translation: CASSIQGAAGEQYF.

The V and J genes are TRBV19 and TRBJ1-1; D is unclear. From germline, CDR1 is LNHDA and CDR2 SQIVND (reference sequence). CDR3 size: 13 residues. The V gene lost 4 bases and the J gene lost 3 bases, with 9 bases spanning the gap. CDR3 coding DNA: TGTGCCAGTAGTAGGTCGGTCTACACTGAAGCTTTCTTT. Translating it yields CASSRSVYTEAFF.

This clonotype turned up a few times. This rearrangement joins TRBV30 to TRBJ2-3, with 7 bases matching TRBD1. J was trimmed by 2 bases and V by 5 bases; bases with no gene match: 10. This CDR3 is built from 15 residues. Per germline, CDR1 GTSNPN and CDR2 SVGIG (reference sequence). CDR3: CAWGLGDRDTDTQYF. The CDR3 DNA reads TGTGCCTGGGGCTTAGGAGACAGGGACACAGATACGCAGTATTTT.

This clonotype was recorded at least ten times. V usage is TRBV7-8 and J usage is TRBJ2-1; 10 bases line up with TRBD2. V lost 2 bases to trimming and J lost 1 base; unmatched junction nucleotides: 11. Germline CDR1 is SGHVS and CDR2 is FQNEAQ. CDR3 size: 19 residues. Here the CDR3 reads CASSLLGLAGVRSYNEQFF. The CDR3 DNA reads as TGTGCCAGCAGCTTATTGGGCCTAGCGGGAGTACGGTCCTACAATGAGCAGTTCTTC. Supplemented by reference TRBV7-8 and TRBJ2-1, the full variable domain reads GAGVSQSPRYKVAKRGQDVALRCDPISGHVSLFWYQQALGQGPEFLTYFQNEAQLDKSGLPSDRFFAERPEGSVSTLKIQRTQQEDSAVYLCASSLLGLAGVRSYNEQFFGPGTRLTVL.

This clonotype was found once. The CDR3 loop is CASSPQGQGRGYTF. The CDR3 region has the DNA TGTGCCAGCAGCCCCCAGGGACAGGGTCGAGGCTACACCTTC. The chain links TRBV7-3 to TRBJ1-2; 9 bases agree with TRBD1. The V segment lost 5 bases and the J segment 8 bases; nucleotides outside the gene matches: 9. Germline values: CDR1 SGHTA, CDR2 FQGTGA. This CDR3 spans 14 amino acids. Full variable domain (remainder filled in from reference TRBV7-3 and TRBJ1-2): GAGVSQTPSNKVTEKGKYVELRCDPISGHTALYWYRQSLGQGPEFLIYFQGTGAADDSGLPNDRFFAVRPEGSVSTLKIQRTERGDSAVYLCASSPQGQGRGYTFGSGTRLTVV.

CDR3 DNA sequence: TGTGCCAGCAGTTCCACGCGGGGGGGCACAGATACGCAGTATTTT. Its translation: CASSSTRGGTDTQYF. The J gene is TRBJ2-3, the V gene TRBV12-3 or TRBV12-4; TRBD2 aligns across 8 bases. The CDR3 has 15 residues. V lost 4 bases and J lost 1; bases outside the gene matches: 4.

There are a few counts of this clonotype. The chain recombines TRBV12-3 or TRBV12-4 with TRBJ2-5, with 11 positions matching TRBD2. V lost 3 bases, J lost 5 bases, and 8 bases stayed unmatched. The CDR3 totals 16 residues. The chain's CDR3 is CASSLRLAGMGETQYF. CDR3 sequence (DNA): TGTGCCAGCAGTTTGCGACTAGCGGGGATGGGGGAGACCCAGTACTTC.

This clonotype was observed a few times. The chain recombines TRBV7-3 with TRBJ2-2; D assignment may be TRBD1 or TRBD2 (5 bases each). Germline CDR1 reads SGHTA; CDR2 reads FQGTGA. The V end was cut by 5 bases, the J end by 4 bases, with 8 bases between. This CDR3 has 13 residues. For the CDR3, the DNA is TGTGCCAGCAGCGGGACCTCCACCGGGGAGCTGTTTTTT. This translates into CASSGTSTGELFF. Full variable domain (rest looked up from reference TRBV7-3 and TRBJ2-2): GAGVSQTPSNKVTEKGKYVELRCDPISGHTALYWYRQSLGQGPEFLIYFQGTGAADDSGLPNDRFFAVRPEGSVSTLKIQRTERGDSAVYLCASSGTSTGELFFGEGSRLTVL.

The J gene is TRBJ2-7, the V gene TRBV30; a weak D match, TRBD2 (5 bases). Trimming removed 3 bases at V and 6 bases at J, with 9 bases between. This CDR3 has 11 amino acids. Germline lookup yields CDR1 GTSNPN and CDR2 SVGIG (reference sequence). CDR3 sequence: CAWRDLSEQYF. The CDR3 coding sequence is TGTGCCTGGAGGGACTTATCCGAGCAGTACTTC.

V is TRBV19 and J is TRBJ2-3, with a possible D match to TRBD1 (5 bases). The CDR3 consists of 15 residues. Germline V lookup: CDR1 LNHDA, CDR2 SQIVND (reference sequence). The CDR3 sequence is CAEWVGSGSTDTQYF. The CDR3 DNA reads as TGTGCGGAATGGGTAGGGTCAGGGAGCACAGATACGCAGTATTTT.